This TCR beta chain was identified during a study of blood T cell repertoires in COVID-19. At the level of the study: Sites across the United States, Italy and Spain contributed samples from acute and convalescent COVID-19. Sources were T cells, B-cell-depleted T cells, or PBMCs; the material itself was cDNA or gDNA.

Germline CDR1 is LGHDT and CDR2 is YNNKEL (reference sequence). Trimming cost V 6 bases and J 5 bases, with 17 bases left between them. This CDR3 has 15 amino acids. The study drew participants aged about 18 to 90 years from 24 US areas. Exposed participants came across a COVID-19 case within 2 weeks before study entry. The repertoire was sequenced with immunoSEQ multiplex PCR; TCRdb's copy has only in-frame clones and lacks some. The repertoire consists of roughly 200,000 clones, with 84% occurring once and the leading ten covering under 4%. The V and J genes are TRBV3-1 (or the pseudogene TRBV3-2) and TRBJ2-1; D remains ambiguous. What was sequenced was PBMCs or T cells enriched from blood (not recorded which). The sequence was obtained from a woman in her 30s who had been exposed to COVID-19. Here the CDR3 reads CASRHYVGEDNEQFF. CDR3 DNA sequence: TGTGCCAGCAGACATTATGTCGGAGAGGACAATGAGCAGTTCTTC.